This note documents a single T cell receptor beta chain sequence. These data originate in a study of blood T cell repertoires in COVID-19. Overall study: The samples span acute and convalescent COVID-19 from the United States, Italy and Spain. T cells, B-cell-depleted T cells, or PBMCs supplied cDNA or gDNA.

In the original analysis: Reference gene primer amplification gave estimated nucleated cell counts. Assay: immunoSEQ multiplex PCR; the TCRdb copy retains only in-frame clones and omits some. From that table come the V and J calls and clone size; the DNA was used to work out D and trimming. The sample contains 180,000 or so clones, 70% to 90% of which appear only once. CDR1 is MDHEN and CDR2 is SYDVKM in the germline V gene. Trimming left V 3 bases short and J 6 bases short, with 14 bases between. This CDR3 region has 14 residues. The receptor's source is a human donor with active or convalescent COVID-19. The donor label of this sample is uncertain. Sequencing was done on a sample of peripheral blood. This chain connects TRBV28 to TRBJ2-5; the D gene is possibly TRBD2 (7 bases). CDR3 loop: CASSFGGPRQTQYF. The CDR3 DNA follows: TGTGCCAGCAGTTTCGGGGGGCCTCGGCAGACCCAGTACTTC.